The 21 T cell receptor beta chains listed next were all sequenced from one sample in a study of Ad26.COV2.S vaccination and SARS-CoV-2 variants (dated by TCRdb to 2020 to 2023). The library was built by means of the immunoSEQ multiplex PCR assay. TCRdb retrieved this table from immuneACCESS and kept in-frame rearrangements only. Not all clones are present; in checked studies, unresolved V genes account for under half, and no reason is known for the remainder. Here the sample has fewer than 100,000 clones; less than 85% occur a single time. The top ten clones comprise about 17% of the sample. Taken with the paper, the label for time point translates to: individuals recovered from natural SARS-CoV-2 infection. The specimen comprised peripheral blood, sampled after recovery from COVID-19. Receptors were obtained from a human donor who had recovered from COVID-19.

V is TRBV7-8 and J is TRBJ2-5, with D possibly TRBD1 on 6 matching bases. The CDR3 extends over 15 amino acids. The germline CDR1 and CDR2 sequences are SGHVS and FQNEAQ. Trimming removed 2 bases from V and 3 bases from J, with 13 bases in between. CDR3 bases: TGTGCCAGCAGCTTATCCGTAGGGGGAAAAGAGACCCAGTACTTC. Protein sequence: CASSLSVGGKETQYF.

The chain uses TRBV6-5 and TRBJ2-1, with D unclear. With 2 bases removed from V and 2 bases from J, the gap between germline ends came to 7 bases. CDR3 length: 14 residues. From germline, CDR1 is MNHEY and CDR2 SVGAGI. The DNA for the CDR3 is TGTGCCAGCAGTTACCGCGGAGCCTACAATGAGCAGTTCTTC. Translating it yields CASSYRGAYNEQFF.

The rearrangement uses TRBV6-5 and TRBJ2-7; D is ambiguous. The germline V gene has CDR1 MNHEY and CDR2 SVGAGI. Trimming removed 0 bases at V and 2 bases at J, with 5 bases between. This CDR3 region has 13 residues. CDR3 nucleotides: TGTGCCAGCAGTTACTCTGGTCCCTACGAGCAGTACTTC. As protein: CASSYSGPYEQYF.

This chain uses TRBV24-1 with TRBJ1-4; D uncertain. V was shortened by 3 bases and J by 12 bases, with 13 bases between the two germline ends. There are 13 residues in the CDR3. Germline V gene sequence: CDR1 KGHDR, CDR2 SFDVKD. CDR3 region: CATSDNRFGELFF. CDR3 bases: TGTGCCACCAGTGATAATCGTTTTGGAGAACTGTTTTTT.

In this sample, this clone turned up once. This rearrangement joins TRBV2 to TRBJ2-7; 9 nucleotides match TRBD2. The germline V gene encodes CDR1 SNHLY and CDR2 FYNNEI. Trimming at V came to 2 bases and at J to 7 bases, leaving 3 bases not matched to a gene. CDR3 size: 13 residues. The CDR3 nucleotides read TGTGCCAGCAGTGAAACCCTAGCGGGGGAGCAGTACTTC. This translates into CASSETLAGEQYF.

This chain uses TRBV10-3 with TRBJ2-5, with D perhaps matching TRBD1 or TRBD2 (5 bases each). CDR1 is ENHRY, CDR2 SYGVKD, per germline. The V end was cut by 2 bases, the J end by 3 bases, with 10 bases between. The CDR3 is 14 amino acids. The CDR3 region has the DNA TGTGCCATCAGTGAGGGGGGTCGGGAAGAGACCCAGTACTTC. It specifies CAISEGGREETQYF.

This clone has just one count. The chain recombines TRBV7-9 with TRBJ1-4; TRBD1 agrees at 7 bases. The CDR3 runs 18 residues. Germline loops: CDR1 SEHNR, CDR2 FQNEAQ (reference sequence). The V segment lost 1 base and the J segment 7 bases; nucleotides outside the gene matches: 15. CDR3 sequence: CASSLEKGARVPSEKLFF. Here the CDR3 DNA reads TGTGCCAGCAGCTTAGAGAAGGGGGCACGGGTGCCGTCTGAAAAACTGTTTTTT. The full variable domain, completed using reference TRBV7-9 and TRBJ1-4, is DTGVSQNPRHKITKRGQNVTFRCDPISEHNRLYWYRQTLGQGPEFLTYFQNEAQLEKSRLLSDRFSAERPKGSFSTLEIQRTEQGDSAMYLCASSLEKGARVPSEKLFFGSGTQLSVL.

The chain carries TRBV7-9 and TRBJ1-1; TRBD1 matches at 8 bases. Germline CDR1 reads SEHNR; CDR2 reads FQNEAQ (reference sequence). Unmatched junction bases numbered 5, after V lost 2 bases and J lost 6 bases. CDR3 length equals 14 residues. CDR3 amino acids: CASSLSQGAAEAFF. The CDR3 bases are TGTGCCAGCAGCTTATCGCAGGGGGCCGCTGAAGCTTTCTTT.

The chain links TRBV28 to TRBJ2-5; tentatively, D is TRBD1 or TRBD2 (5 bases each). V was trimmed by 5 bases and J by 4 bases, leaving 17 bases between them. CDR3 size: 15 residues. Germline loops: CDR1 MDHEN, CDR2 SYDVKM. CDR3 nucleotides: TGTGCCAGCAGTCCCGGGACCCGGCGAGGAGAGACCCAGTACTTC. Translation gives CASSPGTRRGETQYF.

The chain is built from TRBV28 and TRBJ2-7; TRBD2 might be the D (5 bases). The germline gives CDR1 MDHEN, CDR2 SYDVKM. This CDR3 contains 14 residues. Trimming cost V 6 bases and J 5 bases, with 17 bases left between them. The CDR3 coding sequence is TGTGCCAGCAGGCCCAACCGACTAATCGACGAGCAGTACTTC. Amino acid sequence: CASRPNRLIDEQYF.

This clone turned up a few times. This chain uses TRBV27 with TRBJ2-7, with 8 bases identical to TRBD2. The CDR3 spans 15 residues. The junction had 11 bases not matched to a gene; V was cut back by 4 bases and J by 6 bases. The V gene's germline CDR1 is MNHEY and CDR2 SMNVEV (reference sequence). This chain's CDR3 is CASSSPGAGGSEQYF. DNA for the CDR3: TGTGCCAGCAGTTCCCCGGGGGCGGGAGGCTCCGAGCAGTACTTC.

This rearrangement joins TRBV10-2 to TRBJ2-7; 12 bases are a match to TRBD2. The CDR3 has 13 residues. The J segment lost 3 bases and the V segment lost 11 bases, leaving 5 bases of the junction unmatched. Germline-derived CDR1 and CDR2 are WSHSY and SAAADI. CDR3 in amino acids: CAVRLAGVYEQYF. CDR3 DNA sequence: TGCGCCGTTCGACTAGCGGGAGTCTACGAGCAGTACTTC.

This clone has only one observation. J is TRBJ2-2 and V is TRBV29-1; 7 nucleotides align to TRBD2. The CDR3 extends over 13 amino acids. Per germline, CDR1 SQVTM and CDR2 ANQGSEA. The V gene end was trimmed by 5 bases and the J gene end by 0 bases; junction bases not matched to a gene: 0. The CDR3 region is CSVSGTNTGELFF. The CDR3 coding sequence is TGCAGCGTTAGCGGGACGAACACCGGGGAGCTGTTTTTT.

V gene TRBV15 combines with J gene TRBJ1-1; 7 bases agree with TRBD1. Unmatched junction bases numbered 5, after V lost 3 bases and J lost 1 base. The CDR3 sequence is 15 residues long. Germline CDR1 is LNHNV and CDR2 is YYDKDF (reference sequence). The chain's CDR3 is CATSRWGQSNTEAFF. CDR3 coding DNA: TGTGCCACCAGCAGGTGGGGACAGTCGAACACTGAAGCTTTCTTT.

This clone was counted a few times. The rearrangement links TRBV27 to TRBJ1-5; no firm D call. The germline V gene has CDR1 MNHEY and CDR2 SMNVEV (reference sequence). Trimming pared 5 bases from V and 0 bases from J, leaving 17 bases between. This CDR3 spans 17 amino acids. The CDR3 sequence: CASSLRSSFYSNQPQHF. CDR3 coding DNA: TGTGCCAGCAGTCTAAGGAGCAGTTTCTATAGCAATCAGCCCCAGCATTTT.

The chain employs TRBV27 and TRBJ1-6, with 8 bases fitting TRBD1. Germline V gene data show CDR1 as MNHEY and CDR2 as SMNVEV (reference sequence). Unmatched junction bases numbered 7, after V lost 5 bases and J lost 7 bases. This CDR3 contains 15 residues. In DNA, the CDR3 is TGTGCCAGCAGTCGAACGACAGGGGAGAATTCACCCCTCCACTTT. Its translation: CASSRTTGENSPLHF.

The J gene is TRBJ2-5, the V gene TRBV19, with a possible D match to TRBD2 (5 bases). The CDR3 runs to 14 residues. The V gene's germline CDR1 is LNHDA and CDR2 SQIVND (reference sequence). V was trimmed by 1 base and J by 2 bases, leaving 8 bases between them. The CDR3 here is CASSIGPGQETQYF. The CDR3 region has the DNA TGTGCCAGTAGTATAGGACCGGGACAAGAGACCCAGTACTTC.

This clone has just one count. V and J are TRBV7-8 and TRBJ1-5; D gene unclear. This CDR3 contains 14 residues. V was clipped by 0 bases and J by 5 bases, with 8 bases between them. The germline V gene encodes CDR1 SGHVS and CDR2 FQNEAQ. Here the CDR3 DNA reads TGTGCCAGCAGCTTAGCGCAGATCTATCAGCCCCAGCATTTT. It codes for CASSLAQIYQPQHF.

The chain joins TRBV6-5 to TRBJ2-3; D is tentatively TRBD1 or TRBD2 (5 bases each). The V end was cut by 0 bases, the J end by 3 bases, with 10 bases between. CDR1 is MNHEY and CDR2 is SVGAGI in the germline V gene. The length of the CDR3 is 15 residues. CDR3: CASSYSPWGTDTQYF. In DNA form, the CDR3 reads TGTGCCAGCAGTTACTCGCCGTGGGGGACAGATACGCAGTATTTT.

This clone showed up just once. The V gene is TRBV29-1, the J gene TRBJ1-2; TRBD1 aligns across 7 bases. After removal of 4 bases from V and 10 bases from J, the junction contained 9 bases not matched to a gene. Per germline, CDR1 SQVTM and CDR2 ANQGSEA. The CDR3 has 12 residues. CDR3 nucleotide sequence: TGCAGCGTTGTGTTACAGGGGAATGTCTACACCTTC. It encodes CSVVLQGNVYTF.

The chain links TRBV4-1 to TRBJ2-1; D might be TRBD1 (5 bases). The germline V and J ends were trimmed by 4 bases and 7 bases, with 14 bases remaining between them. The CDR3 runs to 14 residues. Germline CDR1 MGHRA, CDR2 YSYEKL. The CDR3 DNA is TGCGCCAGCAGCCCATTTCAGGGTAGGAATGAGCAGTTCTTC. Its protein is CASSPFQGRNEQFF.